These 14 T cell receptor beta chains were all obtained from the same sample, sequenced in a study of T cell repertoires in cytomegalovirus infection. Their specific antigens are unknown. Each CDR3 protein gets one entry after TCRdb re-called the reads with MiXCR. The sample consists of about 340,000 distinct CDR3 sequences, 25% to 35% of them appearing once. This material consisted of cultured PBMCs, taken from culture after CMV antigen stimulation. These receptors all come from a human donor in good health (CMV status not recorded). Some clones in this sample may be carry-over from other donors' samples.

This clonotype was picked up many times. The rearrangement joins TRBV10-3 to TRBJ2-7; D may be TRBD1 (5 bases). CDR1 and CDR2 (germline): ENHRY, SYGVKD. This CDR3 spans 13 amino acids. The V end was cut by 2 bases, the J end by 0 bases, with 5 bases between. CDR3 DNA: TGTGCCATCAGTGAGGACAGCTCCTACGAGCAGTACTTC. Translated, it gives CAISEDSSYEQYF.

A few counts support this clonotype. The CDR3 loop reads CSVVKTGLHEQYF. The CDR3 DNA reads as TGCAGCGTTGTAAAGACAGGGTTACACGAGCAGTACTTC. The J gene is TRBJ2-7, the V gene TRBV29-1, with 7 bases fitting TRBD1. Per the germline V gene, CDR1 is SQVTM and CDR2 is ANQGSEA. The CDR3 sequence is 13 residues long. J gave up 5 bases and V 4 bases, and 8 bases lay outside the gene matches.

The chain recombines TRBV25-1 with TRBJ1-4; D uncertain. The CDR3 sequence is 11 residues long. V was trimmed by 6 bases and J by 13 bases, leaving 12 bases between them. Germline-derived CDR1 and CDR2 are MGHDK and SYGVNS. The CDR3 spells CASSEGIGLFF. The CDR3, as DNA: TGTGCCAGCAGCGAGGGTATAGGACTGTTTTTT.

The chain couples TRBV3-1 to TRBJ1-1; D is unclear. The CDR3 totals 14 residues. CDR1 and CDR2 (germline): LGHDT, YNNKEL (reference sequence). V lost 1 base and J 5 bases, leaving 11 bases between the germline ends. The CDR3 DNA reads TGTGCCAGCAGCCAAGTGGGGAGTGAGACTGAAGCTTTCTTT. This translates into CASSQVGSETEAFF.

This clonotype was picked up a small number of times. The chain is built from TRBV27 and TRBJ2-3; 10 nucleotides agree with TRBD1. From germline, CDR1 is MNHEY and CDR2 SMNVEV (reference sequence). This CDR3 region has 18 residues. Losses at the gene ends were 3 bases for V and 0 bases for J; bases not matched to a gene: 9. The CDR3 sequence: CASSLDRGGPSSTDTQYF. CDR3 in DNA: TGTGCCAGCAGTTTGGACAGGGGGGGGCCTTCTAGCACAGATACGCAGTATTTT.

This clonotype was recorded a few times. The chain has TRBV7-2 and TRBJ1-2; D not resolved. Trimming took 2 bases from V and 4 from J, leaving 11 bases between them. This CDR3 spans 14 amino acids. Germline CDR1 and CDR2: SGHTA and FQGNSA. CDR3 in amino acids: CASSLQGRPYGYTF. The DNA for the CDR3 is TGTGCCAGCAGCTTACAAGGTAGACCCTATGGCTACACCTTC.

The J gene is TRBJ1-1, the V gene TRBV28; D gene ambiguous. The CDR3 totals 12 residues. Germline lookup yields CDR1 MDHEN and CDR2 SYDVKM. The V gene lost 1 base and the J gene lost 8 bases, with 8 bases spanning the gap. The CDR3 protein is CASSLLSREAFF. The CDR3 region has the DNA TGTGCCAGCAGTTTATTGTCCAGGGAAGCTTTCTTT.

This clonotype has ten or more counts. The chain links TRBV2 to TRBJ1-5; D gene unclear. Trimming stripped 3 bases from V and 6 bases from J, with 15 bases between. Looked up from germline, CDR1 is SNHLY and CDR2 is FYNNEI. The CDR3 totals 15 residues. CDR3: CASSDRARGSQPQHF. The CDR3, as DNA: TGTGCCAGCAGTGATAGGGCCCGAGGGAGTCAGCCCCAGCATTTT.

This rearrangement joins TRBV7-3 to TRBJ2-7, with TRBD1 matching 11 bases. With 4 bases clipped from V and 10 bases from J, the junction kept 12 bases outside the gene matches. CDR3 length: 15 residues. The germline CDR1 and CDR2 sequences are SGHTA and FQGTGA. The DNA for the CDR3 is TGTGCCAGCAGCTCAACCCGGGACAGGGGGGAACGTCAGTACTTC. As protein: CASSSTRDRGERQYF.

The rearrangement links TRBV28 to TRBJ1-1; D unresolved. CDR3 length: 15 residues. Trimming left V 5 bases short and J 4 bases short, with 17 bases between. In germline, CDR1 is MDHEN, CDR2 SYDVKM. The chain's CDR3 is CASSPAAIVATEAFF. Here the CDR3 DNA reads TGTGCCAGCAGTCCCGCTGCGATCGTGGCCACTGAAGCTTTCTTT.

This clonotype was seen a handful of times. The chain couples TRBV11-1 to TRBJ1-2; TRBD1 is a possible D gene (5 bases). Germline CDR1 SGHAT, CDR2 FQDESV (reference sequence). The CDR3 runs to 13 residues. Trimming took off 7 bases at V and 4 bases at J, with 13 bases between the two ends. CDR3 nucleotides: TGTGCCAGCACCGGGGACGGTGGCTATGGCTACACCTTC. Translated, it gives CASTGDGGYGYTF.

V usage is TRBV12-3 or TRBV12-4 and J usage is TRBJ2-3, with D perhaps matching TRBD2 (5 bases). CDR3 length equals 22 residues. Deletions cut 4 bases from V and 1 base from J, with 33 bases between. In nucleotides, the CDR3 is TGTGCCAGCAGTTACTCCCGCCCATGGAGGCTTCAGAGCGCCTTGGGCACAGATACGCAGTATTTT. Translated: CASSYSRPWRLQSALGTDTQYF.

The chain employs TRBV7-9 and TRBJ2-5; D is ambiguous. CDR3 length equals 13 residues. V was shortened by 1 base and J by 5 bases, with 8 bases between the two germline ends. The germline gives CDR1 SEHNR, CDR2 FQNEAQ (reference sequence). CDR3: CASSLDALETQYF. CDR3 sequence (DNA): TGTGCCAGCAGCTTAGACGCTCTGGAGACCCAGTACTTC.

V usage is TRBV29-1 and J usage is TRBJ1-2; possible D gene TRBD1, 6 bases. V was pared by 2 bases and J by 3 bases, with 7 bases between. CDR1 and CDR2 from the germline V gene are SQVTM and ANQGSEA. This CDR3 is 12 amino acids long. The CDR3 is CSVEPGDYGYTF. The CDR3 nucleotides read TGCAGCGTTGAACCAGGGGACTATGGCTACACCTTC.